The present TCR beta chain was sequenced within a study of shared clonotypes between healthy human individuals. About the research overall: Serving as donors were a couple of women and a few men, whose ages spanned 18 to 49. Study-wide results and caveats: Sequencing depth was a factor that was expected to affect clonotype sharing among donors. Some naive CD4 clonotypes, about 5.5%, turned up in common across several donors.

Only in-frame clones appear in the TCRdb table, and some are missing; sequencing was by immunoSEQ multiplex PCR. The sample lists nearly 750,000 clones; about two thirds were seen once. The CDR3 contains 11 residues. Germline loops: CDR1 SNHLY, CDR2 FYNNEI. Between the trimmed V and J ends, which lost 4 bases and 7 bases, there was a span of 7 bases. Comment on this clone: Its antigen is undetermined.

The gene calls are TRBV2 and TRBJ2-5; TRBD2 might be the D (5 bases). Material: memory CD4+ T cells sorted from blood. Sample subset: CD45RA-negative fraction. The receptor's source is a woman aged 30 to 39 in good health. The CDR3 region is CASSARGTQYF. The DNA for the CDR3 is TGTGCCAGCAGTGCCCGGGGGACCCAGTACTTC.